A single sample is the source of the 10 T cell receptor beta chains below, sequenced in a study of blood T cell repertoires in COVID-19 (TCRdb year 2020). The library was obtained by the immunoSEQ multiplex PCR assay. TCRdb retrieved this table from immuneACCESS and kept in-frame rearrangements only. Not all clones are present; in checked studies, unresolved V genes account for under half, and no reason is known for the remainder. The sample table shows a few hundred thousand clones, and roughly 90% are seen once. The ten largest clones take up under 2.5% of the sample. Sequenced input: peripheral blood. The receptors originated from a man aged 35 to 55 with active or convalescent COVID-19.

Of note for this clone: At the DNA level, this CDR3 is encoded by other sequences in the same sample as well. This sequence joins TRBV7-9 and TRBJ1-2; D is perhaps TRBD1 (5 bases). Germline V gene data show CDR1 as SEHNR and CDR2 as FQNEAQ (reference sequence). This CDR3 comprises 14 residues. The V end lost 3 bases, the J end lost 0 bases, and 8 bases lay between the germline ends. The CDR3 DNA is TGTGCCAGCAGCTTGCAAGGGGCTAACTATGGCTACACCTTC. Amino acids: CASSLQGANYGYTF.

The rearrangement links TRBV7-2 to TRBJ1-5; the D is unclear. Germline values: CDR1 SGHTA, CDR2 FQGNSA. The ends were cut back, 5 bases at V and 6 bases at J, with 17 bases in the middle. This CDR3 comprises 15 residues. CDR3 sequence (DNA): TGTGCCAGCAGCCGGGGTCCTGGAGAGGGTCAGCCCCAGCATTTT. Amino acid sequence: CASSRGPGEGQPQHF.

The gene calls are TRBV28 and TRBJ2-7; TRBD1 aligns across 7 bases. The CDR3 covers 13 residues. V lost 6 bases, J lost 2 bases, and 4 bases stayed unmatched. Germline V gene data show CDR1 as MDHEN and CDR2 as SYDVKM. The CDR3 here is CASSHGTAYEQYF. CDR3 coding DNA: TGTGCCAGCAGCCATGGGACAGCCTACGAGCAGTACTTC.

The V and J genes are TRBV27 and TRBJ1-4, with D maybe TRBD1 (5 bases). Germline V gene lookup returns CDR1 MNHEY and CDR2 SMNVEV (reference sequence). The V and J ends lost 2 bases and 3 bases respectively, with 7 bases between them. The CDR3 contains 14 residues. The CDR3 region has the DNA TGTGCCAGCAGTTTAGGCAGGGCTAATGAAAAACTGTTTTTT. It translates to CASSLGRANEKLFF.

The rearrangement uses TRBV11-2 and TRBJ1-4; TRBD1 agrees at 12 bases. Trimming took 5 bases from V and 0 from J; bases not matched to a gene: 4. In germline, CDR1 is SGHAT, CDR2 FQNNGV. The CDR3 is 17 amino acids. CDR3 sequence reads: CASSPGTGGATNEKLFF. The CDR3 DNA is TGTGCCAGCAGCCCAGGGACAGGGGGCGCAACTAATGAAAAACTGTTTTTT. Supplemented by reference TRBV11-2 and TRBJ1-4, the full variable domain reads EAGVAQSPRYKIIEKRQSVAFWCNPISGHATLYWYQQILGQGPKLLIQFQNNGVVDDSQLPKDRFSAERLKGVDSTLKIQPAKLEDSAVYLCASSPGTGGATNEKLFFGSGTQLSVL.

The chain combines TRBV11-2 with TRBJ1-5; no reliable D call. The V gene's germline CDR1 is SGHAT and CDR2 FQNNGV. Trimming removed 5 bases from V and 7 bases from J, with 15 bases in between. This CDR3 spans 14 amino acids. CDR3 bases: TGTGCCAGCAGCCCTGGAACGGGAGGGCAGCCCCAGCATTTT. Translated, it gives CASSPGTGGQPQHF.

This sequence joins TRBV28 and TRBJ1-4; 7 bases fit TRBD1. In germline, CDR1 is MDHEN, CDR2 SYDVKM. The CDR3 runs 16 residues. V trimming: 0 bases; J trimming: 7 bases; junction bases outside the gene matches: 8. CDR3 sequence: CASSLWTGRSGEKLFF. The CDR3 DNA is TGTGCCAGCAGTTTATGGACAGGGAGGAGTGGTGAAAAACTGTTTTTT. Looking up the rest from reference TRBV28 and TRBJ1-4 gives the full variable domain: DVKVTQSSRYLVKRTGEKVFLECVQDMDHENMFWYRQDPGLGLRLIYFSYDVKMKEKGDIPEGYSVSREKKERFSLILESASTNQTSMYLCASSLWTGRSGEKLFFGSGTQLSVL.

The rearrangement joins TRBV30 to TRBJ1-5, with a tentative D call TRBD1 (6 bases). V lost 1 base to trimming and J lost 5 bases, with 18 bases between them. The CDR3 covers 16 residues. From germline, CDR1 is GTSNPN and CDR2 SVGIG (reference sequence). CDR3 sequence: CAWSARRSGGYQPQHF. CDR3 DNA sequence: TGTGCCTGGAGTGCCCGTAGGTCGGGGGGCTATCAGCCCCAGCATTTT.

The chain joins TRBV18 to TRBJ2-5; D not resolved. From germline, CDR1 is KGHSH and CDR2 LQKENI. The CDR3 is 12 amino acids. V lost 3 bases and J lost 4, with 6 bases in between. CDR3 loop: CASSPSTETQYF. The CDR3 DNA follows: TGTGCCAGCTCACCTTCTACAGAGACCCAGTACTTC.

The J gene is TRBJ2-1, the V gene TRBV9, with 8 bases fitting TRBD2. The CDR3 has 15 amino acids. CDR1 SGDLS and CDR2 YYNGEE come from the germline V gene. V lost 3 bases and J lost 0; bases outside the gene matches: 2. The CDR3 protein is CASSGSGDSYNEQFF. CDR3 bases: TGTGCCAGCAGCGGTAGCGGGGACTCCTACAATGAGCAGTTCTTC.